The 13 T cell receptor beta chains given below trace back to one sample, sequenced in a study of T cell changes during pregnancy in multiple sclerosis. This table comes from immunoSEQ multiplex PCR, and its TCRdb copy is limited to in-frame clones, with some not included. The table has about 50,000 clones, roughly nine tenths seen once. The material was CD8+ T cells from peripheral blood mononuclear cells, obtained after pregnancy. Receptor source: a female donor with multiple sclerosis, enrolled in a pregnancy study.

The V call is TRBV14, the J call TRBJ1-2; no firm D call. The CDR3 contains 15 residues. V was cut by 4 bases and J by 2 bases, with 14 bases left in between. In germline, CDR1 is SGHDN, CDR2 FVKESK. In DNA, the CDR3 is TGTGCCAGCAGCCGAGATACGGGTGCGAACTATGGCTACACCTTC. It translates to CASSRDTGANYGYTF.

The DNA of the CDR3 is TGTGCCAGCAGCCTGGGGGCCAGGAGCACAGATACGCAGTATTTT. This codes for CASSLGARSTDTQYF. This sequence joins TRBV13 and TRBJ2-3; D is possibly TRBD1 (6 bases). Germline CDR1 is PRHDT and CDR2 is FYEKMQ (reference sequence). V dropped 5 bases and J dropped 0 bases, with 12 bases sitting between them. This CDR3 is built from 15 residues.

The CDR3 DNA is TGTGCCAGCAGTCCCCCCGACAGCCCCTACGAGCAGTACTTC. This translates into CASSPPDSPYEQYF. The rearrangement uses TRBV28 and TRBJ2-7, with D possibly matching TRBD1 (5 bases). Looked up from germline, CDR1 is MDHEN and CDR2 is SYDVKM. Trimming took 5 bases from V and 2 from J, leaving 13 bases between them. CDR3 length: 14 residues.

This chain uses TRBV6-4 with TRBJ2-1; 10 bases map to TRBD2. V trimming: 6 bases; J trimming: 8 bases; junction bases outside the gene matches: 10. CDR1 is MRHNA, CDR2 SNTAGT, per germline. CDR3 length: 15 amino acids. The CDR3 nucleotides are TGTGCCAGCAGCAAGCGGGGGGGGGAATCGGATGAGCAGTTCTTC. Translation: CASSKRGGESDEQFF.

With regard to this clone: A read error may account for a junction end that differs from germline. The chain links TRBV11-2 to TRBJ2-2; D is possibly TRBD2 (6 bases). This CDR3 is built from 16 residues. Germline V gene data show CDR1 as SGHAT and CDR2 as FQNNGV. The CDR3 nucleotides read TGTGCCAGCAGTTTAGATATGGGGGGAGCCACCGGGGAGCTGTTTTTT. It is translated as CASSLDMGGATGELFF.

A single count supports this clone. The rearrangement uses TRBV28 and TRBJ1-2; D unclear. Germline CDR1 MDHEN, CDR2 SYDVKM. CDR3 size: 12 residues. The V end lost 6 bases, the J end lost 4 bases, and 9 bases lay between the germline ends. CDR3 nucleotides: TGTGCCAGCAGCAGTGGGCCCTATGGCTACACCTTC. The encoded protein is CASSSGPYGYTF.

V usage is TRBV6-5 and J usage is TRBJ2-7, with 10 bases identical to TRBD2. In germline, CDR1 is MNHEY, CDR2 SVGAGI. V gave up 1 base and J gave up 7 bases; unmatched junction bases: 7. The CDR3 consists of 15 residues. CDR3 protein: CASSYLAGGRWEQYF. For the CDR3, the DNA is TGTGCCAGCAGTTACTTAGCGGGGGGCAGGTGGGAGCAGTACTTC.

This chain connects TRBV6-5 to TRBJ2-7, with 7 bases fitting TRBD1. Germline V lookup: CDR1 MNHEY, CDR2 SVGAGI. With 6 bases clipped from V and 9 bases from J, the junction kept 8 bases outside the gene matches. This CDR3 comprises 12 residues. The CDR3 is CASSPDRVGQYF. In DNA form, the CDR3 reads TGTGCCAGCAGCCCCGACAGGGTTGGGCAGTACTTC.

The chain has TRBV6-1 and TRBJ2-2; weak D call: TRBD1 (5 bases). This CDR3 is built from 14 residues. Trimming took 1 base from V and 4 from J, leaving 7 bases between them. Per the germline V gene, CDR1 is MNHNS and CDR2 is SASEGT. The CDR3 reads CASSEDRSTGELFF. CDR3 nucleotides: TGTGCCAGCAGTGAAGACAGGTCCACCGGGGAGCTGTTTTTT.

The chain is built from TRBV7-2 and TRBJ2-1, with TRBD2 as a possible D gene (6 bases). Germline V gene lookup returns CDR1 SGHTA and CDR2 FQGNSA. This CDR3 region has 15 residues. V lost 0 bases to trimming and J lost 8 bases, with 14 bases between them. CDR3 loop: CASSLAGTPPDEQFF. The CDR3 region has the DNA TGTGCCAGCAGCTTAGCCGGGACTCCTCCCGATGAGCAGTTCTTC.

CDR3 sequence reads: CASSPAGSSYEQYF. In DNA form, the CDR3 reads TGTGCCAGCAGCCCGGCCGGGAGCTCCTACGAGCAGTACTTC. The rearrangement uses TRBV7-2 and TRBJ2-7; possibly TRBD2 for D (6 bases). The V gene's germline CDR1 is SGHTA and CDR2 FQGNSA. Trimming took off 5 bases at V and 0 bases at J, with 11 bases between the two ends. The CDR3 loop spans 14 amino acids. Full variable domain (rest looked up from reference TRBV7-2 and TRBJ2-7): GAGVSQSPSNKVTEKGKDVELRCDPISGHTALYWYRQSLGQGLEFLIYFQGNSAPDKSGLPSDRFSAERTGGSVSTLTIQRTQQEDSAVYLCASSPAGSSYEQYFGPGTRLTVT.

This clone was observed a few times. The chain has TRBV6-5 and TRBJ2-7, with D perhaps matching TRBD2 (5 bases). The CDR3 has 13 residues. Trimming stripped 6 bases from V and 5 bases from J, with 14 bases between. The germline CDR1 and CDR2 sequences are MNHEY and SVGAGI. CDR3 amino acids: CASSTPRADEQYF. CDR3 nucleotide sequence: TGTGCCAGCAGCACTCCTAGAGCGGACGAGCAGTACTTC.

The chain employs TRBV11-2 and TRBJ2-3; D is perhaps TRBD2 (6 bases). Germline V gene sequence: CDR1 SGHAT, CDR2 FQNNGV. Between the trimmed V and J ends, which lost 2 bases and 1 base, there was a span of 13 bases. The CDR3 runs 16 residues. The CDR3 loop reads CASSLLGTAGTDTQYF. The CDR3 DNA follows: TGTGCCAGCAGCTTACTGGGGACTGCAGGCACAGATACGCAGTATTTT.